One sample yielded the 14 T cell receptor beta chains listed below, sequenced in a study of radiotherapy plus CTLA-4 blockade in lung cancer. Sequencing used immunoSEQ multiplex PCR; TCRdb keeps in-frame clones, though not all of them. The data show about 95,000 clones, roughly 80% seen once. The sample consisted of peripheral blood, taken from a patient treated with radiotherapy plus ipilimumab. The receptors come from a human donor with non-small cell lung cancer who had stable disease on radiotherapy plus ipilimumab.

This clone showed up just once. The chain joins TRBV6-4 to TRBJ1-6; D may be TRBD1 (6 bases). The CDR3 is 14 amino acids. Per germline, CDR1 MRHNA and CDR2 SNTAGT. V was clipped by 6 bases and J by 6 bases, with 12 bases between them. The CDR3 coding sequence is TGTGCCAGCAGATCCGGGGGCCTTAATTCACCCCTCCACTTT. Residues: CASRSGGLNSPLHF.

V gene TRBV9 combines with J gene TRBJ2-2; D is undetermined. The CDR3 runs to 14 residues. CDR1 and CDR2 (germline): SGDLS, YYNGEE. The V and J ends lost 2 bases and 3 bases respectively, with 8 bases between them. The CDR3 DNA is TGTGCCAGCAGCGTCGGACCAGACACCGGGGAGCTGTTTTTT. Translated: CASSVGPDTGELFF.

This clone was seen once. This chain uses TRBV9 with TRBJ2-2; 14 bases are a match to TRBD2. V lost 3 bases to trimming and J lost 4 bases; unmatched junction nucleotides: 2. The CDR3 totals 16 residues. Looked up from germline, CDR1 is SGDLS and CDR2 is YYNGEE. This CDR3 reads CASSAGLAGGTGELFF. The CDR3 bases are TGTGCCAGCAGCGCCGGACTAGCGGGGGGCACCGGGGAGCTGTTTTTT.

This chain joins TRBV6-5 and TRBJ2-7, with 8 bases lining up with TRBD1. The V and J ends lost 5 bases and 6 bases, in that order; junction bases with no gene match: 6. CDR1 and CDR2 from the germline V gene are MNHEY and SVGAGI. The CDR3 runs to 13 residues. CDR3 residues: CASSASGQGEQYF. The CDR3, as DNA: TGTGCCAGCAGTGCCTCCGGACAGGGCGAGCAGTACTTC.

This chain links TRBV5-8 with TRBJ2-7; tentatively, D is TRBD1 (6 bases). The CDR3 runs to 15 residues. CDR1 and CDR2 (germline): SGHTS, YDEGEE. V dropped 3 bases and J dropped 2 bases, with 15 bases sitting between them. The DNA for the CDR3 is TGTGCCAGCAGCTGGGTAGGGGGATCCCCCTACGAGCAGTACTTC. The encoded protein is CASSWVGGSPYEQYF.

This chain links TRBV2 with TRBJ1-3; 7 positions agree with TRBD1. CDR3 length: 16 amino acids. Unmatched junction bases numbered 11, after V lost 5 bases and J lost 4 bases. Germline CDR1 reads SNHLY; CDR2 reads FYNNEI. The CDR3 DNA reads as TGTGCCAGCAGTCCCACGACAGGGAGGGACGGAAACACCATATATTTT. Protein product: CASSPTTGRDGNTIYF.

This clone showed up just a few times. The CDR3: CASSLGRQGDNEQFF. The CDR3 DNA sequence: TGTGCCAGCAGCTTGGGCCGGCAGGGGGACAATGAGCAGTTCTTC. The V call is TRBV11-3, the J call TRBJ2-1, with 7 bases matching TRBD1. CDR1 and CDR2 from the germline V gene are SGHNT and YENEEA. CDR3 length: 15 amino acids. The trim removed 3 bases at V and 5 bases at J, leaving 7 bases unmatched.

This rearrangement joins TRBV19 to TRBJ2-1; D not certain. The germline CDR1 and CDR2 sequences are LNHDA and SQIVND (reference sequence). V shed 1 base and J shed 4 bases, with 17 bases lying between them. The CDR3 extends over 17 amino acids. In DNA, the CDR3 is TGTGCCAGTAGTATAGTATCGGTCCGTGGGATTTACAATGAGCAGTTCTTC. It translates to CASSIVSVRGIYNEQFF.

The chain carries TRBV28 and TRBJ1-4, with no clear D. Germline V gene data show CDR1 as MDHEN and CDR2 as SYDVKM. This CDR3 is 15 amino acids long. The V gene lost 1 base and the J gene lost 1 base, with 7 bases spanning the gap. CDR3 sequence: CASSLLGLTNEKLFF. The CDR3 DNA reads TGTGCCAGCAGTTTATTGGGGTTAACTAATGAAAAACTGTTTTTT. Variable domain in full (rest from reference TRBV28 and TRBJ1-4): DVKVTQSSRYLVKRTGEKVFLECVQDMDHENMFWYRQDPGLGLRLIYFSYDVKMKEKGDIPEGYSVSREKKERFSLILESASTNQTSMYLCASSLLGLTNEKLFFGSGTQLSVL.

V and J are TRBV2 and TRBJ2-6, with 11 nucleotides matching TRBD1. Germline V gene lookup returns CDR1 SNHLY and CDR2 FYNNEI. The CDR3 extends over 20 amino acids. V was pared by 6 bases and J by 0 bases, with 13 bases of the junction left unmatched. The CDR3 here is CASRRGQGGLKLSGANVLTF. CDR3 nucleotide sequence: TGTGCCAGCAGGAGGGGACAGGGGGGGTTGAAGCTCTCTGGGGCCAACGTCCTGACTTTC.

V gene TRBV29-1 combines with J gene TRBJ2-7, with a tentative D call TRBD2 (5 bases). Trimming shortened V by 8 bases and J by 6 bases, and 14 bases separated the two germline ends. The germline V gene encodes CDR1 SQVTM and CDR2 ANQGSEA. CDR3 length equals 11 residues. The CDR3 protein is CSLRDSGEQYF. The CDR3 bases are TGCAGCTTACGGGATTCGGGCGAGCAGTACTTC.

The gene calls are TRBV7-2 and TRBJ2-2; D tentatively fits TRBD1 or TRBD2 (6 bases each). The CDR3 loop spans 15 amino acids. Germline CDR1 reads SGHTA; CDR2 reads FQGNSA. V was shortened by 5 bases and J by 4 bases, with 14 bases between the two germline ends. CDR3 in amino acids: CASSDRGRGTGELFF. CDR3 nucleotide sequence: TGTGCCAGCAGCGATCGGGGGCGGGGCACCGGGGAGCTGTTTTTT.

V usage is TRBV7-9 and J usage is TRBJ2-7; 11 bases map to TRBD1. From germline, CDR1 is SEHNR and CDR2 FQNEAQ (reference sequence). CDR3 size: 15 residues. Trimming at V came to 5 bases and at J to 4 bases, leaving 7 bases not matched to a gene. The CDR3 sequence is CASSLGTGGAYEQYF. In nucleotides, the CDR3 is TGTGCCAGCAGCCTCGGGACAGGGGGGGCGTACGAGCAGTACTTC.

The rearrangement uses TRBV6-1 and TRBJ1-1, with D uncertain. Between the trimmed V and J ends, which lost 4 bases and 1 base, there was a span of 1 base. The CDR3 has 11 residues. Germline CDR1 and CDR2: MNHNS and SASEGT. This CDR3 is CASSANTEAFF. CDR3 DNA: TGTGCCAGCAGTGCGAACACTGAAGCTTTCTTT.